Presented here are 26 T cell receptor beta chains from one specimen sequenced in a study of OX40 agonist ivuxolimab in advanced cancers. Repertoires were generated with immunoSEQ multiplex PCR, while TCRdb's copy carries only in-frame clones and drops some. The top ten clones hold roughly 0.56% of a sample with about 73,000 clones, about 90% of them seen once. The sample consisted of CD4+ or CD8+ T cells sorted from blood, taken in a trial of the OX40 agonist ivuxolimab. Source of these receptors: an adult with an advanced solid tumor such as melanoma, head and neck, liver or kidney cancer.

The chain carries TRBV7-8 and TRBJ2-1; TRBD2 agrees at 7 bases. Losses at the gene ends were 5 bases for V and 8 bases for J; bases not matched to a gene: 15. From germline, CDR1 is SGHVS and CDR2 FQNEAQ. The CDR3 contains 16 residues. The CDR3 nucleotides read TGTGCCAGCAGCCGTTCAAGCGGCGGGAGTGAATATGAGCAGTTCTTC. Protein sequence: CASSRSSGGSEYEQFF.

The V and J genes are TRBV29-1 and TRBJ2-1; 7 nucleotides agree with TRBD1. CDR1 and CDR2 (germline): SQVTM, ANQGSEA. The CDR3 totals 13 residues. The ends lost 4 bases at V and 9 bases at J; junction bases unmatched: 9. CDR3 DNA: TGCAGCGTTGTTAGACAGGGAGTAGGTGAGCAGTTCTTC. This codes for CSVVRQGVGEQFF.

CDR3 sequence (DNA): TGTGCCAGCAGGGAGGGACGGAATAGCAATCAGCCCCAGCATTTT. It translates to CASREGRNSNQPQHF. The V gene is TRBV6-1, the J gene TRBJ1-5; D may be TRBD1 (5 bases). Trimming shortened V by 6 bases and J by 0 bases, and 12 bases separated the two germline ends. Germline values: CDR1 MNHNS, CDR2 SASEGT. The CDR3 loop spans 15 amino acids.

Written as DNA, the CDR3 is TGTGCCAGCAGCTTAGATAACGGGGGGCCAGGAAGGGGCTATGGCTACACCTTC. As protein: CASSLDNGGPGRGYGYTF. The V gene is TRBV11-2, the J gene TRBJ1-2; D may be TRBD1 (6 bases). V was pared by 0 bases and J by 4 bases, with 21 bases between. CDR3 length equals 18 residues. In germline, CDR1 is SGHAT, CDR2 FQNNGV.

This clone was observed a handful of times. This chain connects TRBV5-5 to TRBJ2-5; the D gene is possibly TRBD1 (5 bases). This CDR3 is 15 amino acids long. The germline V gene encodes CDR1 SGHKS and CDR2 YYEKEE (reference sequence). The V end was cut by 0 bases, the J end by 3 bases, with 12 bases between. The CDR3: CASSLALGAEETQYF. In DNA form, the CDR3 reads TGTGCCAGCAGCTTGGCCCTAGGGGCAGAAGAGACCCAGTACTTC. The variable domain in full, completed from reference TRBV5-5 and TRBJ2-5, reads DAGVTQSPTHLIKTRGQQVTLRCSPISGHKSVSWYQQVLGQGPQFIFQYYEKEERGRGNFPDRFSARQFPNYSSELNVNALLLGDSALYLCASSLALGAEETQYFGPGTRLLVL.

This clone has only one observation. The chain uses TRBV7-9 and TRBJ2-7; TRBD2 agrees at 8 bases. V lost 6 bases, J lost 4 bases, and 8 bases stayed unmatched. The CDR3 extends over 14 amino acids. Germline lookup yields CDR1 SEHNR and CDR2 FQNEAQ (reference sequence). The CDR3 region has the DNA TGTGCCAGCAGTCCAAGCGGGAGTGTGTACGAGCAGTACTTC. Protein product: CASSPSGSVYEQYF.

This chain joins TRBV10-2 and TRBJ2-7; TRBD2 matches 8 bases. The V gene's germline CDR1 is WSHSY and CDR2 SAAADI. V dropped 7 bases and J dropped 2; count of bases not matched to a gene: 7. This CDR3 has 14 amino acids. This CDR3 reads CASTIAGLTYEQYF. The CDR3 DNA is TGCGCCAGCACCATAGCGGGACTCACCTACGAGCAGTACTTC.

V is TRBV11-2 and J is TRBJ2-7; 7 bases match TRBD2. The CDR3 is 13 amino acids. Trimming removed 4 bases from V and 7 bases from J; junction bases left unmatched: 7. CDR1 is SGHAT, CDR2 FQNNGV, per germline. CDR3 region: CASSSPAGDEQYF. The CDR3, as DNA: TGTGCCAGCAGCTCGCCGGCGGGAGATGAGCAGTACTTC.

This sequence joins TRBV28 and TRBJ2-5; tentative D call: TRBD1 (6 bases). The CDR3 contains 13 residues. The V gene lost 6 bases and the J gene lost 3 bases, with 11 bases spanning the gap. In germline, CDR1 is MDHEN, CDR2 SYDVKM. The CDR3 DNA reads as TGTGCCAGCAGGCCCCAGGGGAAAGAGACCCAGTACTTC. Its protein product is CASRPQGKETQYF.

The chain links TRBV2 to TRBJ2-1; D remains unclear. The ends were cut back, 5 bases at V and 16 bases at J, with 27 bases in the middle. The CDR3 length is 15 residues. The germline CDR1 and CDR2 sequences are SNHLY and FYNNEI. In nucleotides, the CDR3 is TGTGCCAGCAGTCCCGGTCCCTCCACCTCGGCAAATCGATTCTTC. This codes for CASSPGPSTSANRFF.

The rearrangement links TRBV30 to TRBJ2-6, with D maybe TRBD1 (5 bases). V lost 0 bases to trimming and J lost 2 bases, with 8 bases between them. The CDR3 consists of 15 residues. CDR1 GTSNPN and CDR2 SVGIG come from the germline V gene (reference sequence). The chain's CDR3 is CAWSVQTAGANVLTF. In DNA, the CDR3 is TGTGCCTGGAGTGTACAGACAGCTGGGGCCAACGTCCTGACTTTC. The full variable domain, with the rest looked up from reference TRBV30 and TRBJ2-6, is SQTIHQWPATLVQPVGSPLSLECTVEGTSNPNLYWYRQAAGRGLQLLFYSVGIGQISSEVPQNLSASRPQDRQFILSSKKLLLSDSGFYLCAWSVQTAGANVLTFGAGSRLTVL.

The V and J genes are TRBV29-1 and TRBJ2-7, with D perhaps TRBD1 or TRBD2 (5 bases each). V was clipped by 4 bases and J by 5 bases, with 18 bases between them. The CDR3 totals 14 residues. Germline values: CDR1 SQVTM, CDR2 ANQGSEA. As DNA, the CDR3 is TGCAGCGTTGCTTTTGTTGTGGGACGGCACGAGCAGTACTTC. Translating it yields CSVAFVVGRHEQYF.

The rearrangement uses TRBV5-6 and TRBJ2-2; D remains unclear. V lost 0 bases, J lost 4 bases, and 10 bases lay in between. The CDR3 has 15 amino acids. Germline CDR1 and CDR2: SGHDT and YYEEEE. The CDR3: CASSLGSRITGELFF. The DNA for the CDR3 is TGTGCCAGCAGCTTGGGTAGCAGGATCACCGGGGAGCTGTTTTTT.

This clone has just a few counts. The chain has TRBV7-9 and TRBJ2-4; 9 bases align to TRBD1. V dropped 2 bases and J dropped 3; count of bases not matched to a gene: 8. In germline, CDR1 is SEHNR, CDR2 FQNEAQ (reference sequence). The CDR3 extends over 17 amino acids. CDR3 residues: CASSLQTGGVDKNIQYF. The DNA for the CDR3 is TGTGCCAGCAGCTTACAGACAGGGGGTGTGGACAAAAACATTCAGTACTTC.

The chain combines TRBV9 with TRBJ1-1; D gene uncertain. Trimming shortened V by 0 bases and J by 1 base, and 4 bases separated the two germline ends. Looked up from germline, CDR1 is SGDLS and CDR2 is YYNGEE. The CDR3 has 13 amino acids. The CDR3: CASSVVANTEAFF. DNA for the CDR3: TGTGCCAGCAGCGTAGTTGCGAACACTGAAGCTTTCTTT.

The chain couples TRBV7-8 to TRBJ1-5; D remains ambiguous. Deletions cut 2 bases from V and 6 bases from J, with 11 bases between. Germline V gene sequence: CDR1 SGHVS, CDR2 FQNEAQ. This CDR3 spans 14 amino acids. The CDR3: CASSLTTLAQPQHF. In nucleotides, the CDR3 is TGTGCCAGCAGCTTAACGACTCTGGCTCAGCCCCAGCATTTT.

V gene TRBV29-1 combines with J gene TRBJ2-7; 8 bases line up with TRBD1. Germline CDR1 and CDR2: SQVTM and ANQGSEA. V trimming: 4 bases; J trimming: 4 bases; junction bases outside the gene matches: 6. This CDR3 is 13 amino acids long. The CDR3 nucleotides read TGCAGCGTTGCCCGGACAGGGCGGTACGAGCAGTACTTC. Translating gives CSVARTGRYEQYF.

The J gene is TRBJ2-1, the V gene TRBV7-2; TRBD2 agrees at 13 bases. CDR3 length: 16 residues. Trimming took 6 bases from V and 7 from J; bases not matched to a gene: 9. Looked up from germline, CDR1 is SGHTA and CDR2 is FQGNSA. In DNA form, the CDR3 reads TGTGCCAGCAGACAACTAGCGGGAGGGCGGGGAAATGAGCAGTTCTTC. Amino acids: CASRQLAGGRGNEQFF. The complete variable domain, with remaining parts taken from reference TRBV7-2 and TRBJ2-1, reads GAGVSQSPSNKVTEKGKDVELRCDPISGHTALYWYRQSLGQGLEFLIYFQGNSAPDKSGLPSDRFSAERTGGSVSTLTIQRTQQEDSAVYLCASRQLAGGRGNEQFFGPGTRLTVL.

For the CDR3, the DNA is TGCGCCAGCAGCTCGGCCAGGGGGCGACTTTTCGAGCAGTACTTC. It specifies CASSSARGRLFEQYF. This sequence joins TRBV5-1 and TRBJ2-7, with 8 bases fitting TRBD1. V shed 3 bases and J 6 bases; nucleotides not matched to a gene: 11. This CDR3 is 15 amino acids long. Germline V gives CDR1 SGHRS, CDR2 YFSETQ.

This chain uses TRBV5-1 with TRBJ1-3; D unclear. The CDR3 covers 15 residues. Germline V gene lookup returns CDR1 SGHRS and CDR2 YFSETQ. Trimming pared 0 bases from V and 5 bases from J, leaving 12 bases between. Here the CDR3 reads CASSLVAGSRNTIYF. The CDR3, as DNA: TGCGCCAGCAGCTTGGTTGCGGGTTCCAGAAACACCATATATTTT.

The chain couples TRBV6-5 to TRBJ2-3; D gene uncertain. Germline values: CDR1 MNHEY, CDR2 SVGAGI. There are 14 residues in the CDR3. Trimming cost V 7 bases and J 0 bases, with 11 bases left between them. CDR3 sequence reads: CASTSRHSTDTQYF. DNA for the CDR3: TGTGCCAGCACCTCACGACATAGCACAGATACGCAGTATTTT.

The V and J genes are TRBV25-1 and TRBJ2-7, with D perhaps being TRBD1 or TRBD2 (6 bases each). Trimming took off 1 base at V and 1 base at J, with 8 bases between the two ends. CDR1 MGHDK and CDR2 SYGVNS come from the germline V gene. This CDR3 is built from 14 residues. CDR3 bases: TGTGCCAGCAGTGAATCGGGGGCATCCTACGAGCAGTACTTC. Its protein product is CASSESGASYEQYF.

This clone appeared once. This CDR3 is CASSSNREDRGPHYGYTF. The CDR3 nucleotides are TGTGCCAGCAGCTCCAACCGAGAGGACAGGGGCCCCCACTATGGCTACACCTTC. The chain has TRBV11-2 and TRBJ1-2, with 9 positions matching TRBD1. With 4 bases clipped from V and 3 bases from J, the junction kept 15 bases outside the gene matches. Germline CDR1 SGHAT, CDR2 FQNNGV. The CDR3 spans 18 residues. The whole variable domain, filled in from reference TRBV11-2 and TRBJ1-2, reads EAGVAQSPRYKIIEKRQSVAFWCNPISGHATLYWYQQILGQGPKLLIQFQNNGVVDDSQLPKDRFSAERLKGVDSTLKIQPAKLEDSAVYLCASSSNREDRGPHYGYTFGSGTRLTVV.

This sequence joins TRBV6-5 and TRBJ2-3, with D possibly TRBD2 on 6 matching bases. Deletions cut 6 bases from V and 9 bases from J, with 13 bases between. The germline gives CDR1 MNHEY, CDR2 SVGAGI. This CDR3 comprises 12 residues. The CDR3 nucleotides read TGTGCCAGCAGAGTGGGCGGGAAGACGCAGTATTTT. Amino acid sequence: CASRVGGKTQYF.

The rearrangement joins TRBV5-8 to TRBJ2-2; D gene uncertain. Trimming cost V 1 base and J 5 bases, with 12 bases left between them. CDR3 length: 15 amino acids. Germline V CDR1 and CDR2: SGHTS, YDEGEE. The chain's CDR3 is CASSLLISKTGELFF. The CDR3 coding sequence is TGTGCCAGCAGCTTGTTAATTAGCAAAACCGGGGAGCTGTTTTTT.

This clone is a singleton in its sample. The rearrangement links TRBV6-1 to TRBJ2-7; possibly TRBD1 or TRBD2 for D (5 bases each). Germline V gives CDR1 MNHNS, CDR2 SASEGT. Trimming removed 6 bases at V and 0 bases at J, with 12 bases between. The CDR3 contains 14 residues. The CDR3 loop reads CASSSGTDSYEQYF. CDR3 nucleotide sequence: TGTGCCAGCAGCTCCGGGACGGACTCCTACGAGCAGTACTTC.